The 23 T cell receptor beta chains presented below share a single source sample, sequenced in a study of post-analysis software for immune sequencing data. Study-level findings and limits: About five TRBV segments, including TRBV5-6, TRBV5-1 and TRBV20-1, were more frequent in patients than controls.

TCR beta libraries were prepared from cDNA with unique molecular identifiers. TCRdb re-called the PCR reads through MiXCR, storing one row per CDR3 protein. Here the sample spans about 540,000 distinct CDR3 sequences, less than 40% being singletons. These receptors are not linked to any known antigen. Sequencing was carried out using blood. The origin of the receptors is a girl aged 2 to 17 with multiple sclerosis.

The V call is TRBV6-5, the J call TRBJ2-1; 7 nucleotides line up with TRBD2. After removal of 2 bases from V and 1 base from J, the junction contained 5 bases not matched to a gene. Germline CDR1 is MNHEY and CDR2 is SVGAGI. CDR3 length: 16 amino acids. CDR3 in DNA: TGTGCCAGCAGTTACCTAGCGGACCCTTCCTACAATGAGCAGTTCTTC. Its protein product is CASSYLADPSYNEQFF.

This clonotype was counted a few times. The chain combines TRBV6-5 with TRBJ1-1; 7 nucleotides align to TRBD1. Unmatched junction bases numbered 8, after V lost 6 bases and J lost 4 bases. In germline, CDR1 is MNHEY, CDR2 SVGAGI. The CDR3 is 14 residues long. CDR3: CASRRDSSRTEAFF. DNA for the CDR3: TGTGCCAGCAGACGGGACAGCTCCCGCACTGAAGCTTTCTTT.

The chain uses TRBV3-1 and TRBJ1-6; D is possibly TRBD1 (5 bases). V was clipped by 1 base and J by 4 bases, with 14 bases between them. The CDR3 covers 17 residues. Germline assignment: CDR1 LGHDT and CDR2 YNNKEL (reference sequence). The CDR3 bases are TGTGCCAGCAGCCAAGTGCAGGGCGCCGCTTATAATTCACCCCTCCACTTT. As protein: CASSQVQGAAYNSPLHF. Variable domain in full (rest from reference TRBV3-1 and TRBJ1-6): DTAVSQTPKYLVTQMGNDKSIKCEQNLGHDTMYWYKQDSKKFLKIMFSYNNKELIINETVPNRFSPKSPDKAHLNLHINSLELGDSAVYFCASSQVQGAAYNSPLHFGNGTRLTVT.

The chain employs TRBV12-3 or TRBV12-4 and TRBJ2-3; 8 bases are a match to TRBD2. V lost 3 bases, J lost 0 bases, and 11 bases stayed unmatched. CDR3 length equals 18 residues. CDR3 nucleotides: TGTGCCAGCAGTTTGGTCCCGGGGGGGCGTTTTAGCACAGATACGCAGTATTTT. Encoded protein: CASSLVPGGRFSTDTQYF.

The genes are TRBV4-1 and TRBJ1-1; 9 nucleotides match TRBD1. The CDR3 has 14 residues. J gave up 7 bases and V 0 bases, and 3 bases lay outside the gene matches. Looked up from germline, CDR1 is MGHRA and CDR2 is YSYEKL. Here the CDR3 reads CASSQDNRGLEAFF. CDR3 in DNA: TGCGCCAGCAGCCAAGATAACAGGGGGCTTGAAGCTTTCTTT.

This chain joins TRBV7-3 and TRBJ1-6; 7 bases agree with TRBD1. The CDR3 has 17 residues. V gave up 1 base and J gave up 7 bases; unmatched junction bases: 10. Germline lookup yields CDR1 SGHTA and CDR2 FQGTGA. DNA for the CDR3: TGTGCCAGCAGCTTAAGGGGCCGGGACAGCCTAAATTCACCCCTCCACTTT. As protein: CASSLRGRDSLNSPLHF.

The gene calls are TRBV2 and TRBJ1-5; unclear D gene. This CDR3 has 15 amino acids. Trimming stripped 3 bases from V and 0 bases from J, with 9 bases between. Germline assignment: CDR1 SNHLY and CDR2 FYNNEI. The CDR3 region has the DNA TGTGCCAGCAGTGATTCGACAATTAGCAATCAGCCCCAGCATTTT. Translation gives CASSDSTISNQPQHF.

A few counts support this clonotype. The gene calls are TRBV20-1 and TRBJ1-2, with D hard to call. Germline V gives CDR1 DFQATT, CDR2 SNEGSKA (reference sequence). The CDR3 is made up of 12 amino acids. The V and J ends lost 8 bases and 8 bases respectively, with 18 bases between them. CDR3 protein: CSPMIRAGGYTF. The CDR3, as DNA: TGCAGTCCAATGATCCGGGCTGGCGGCTACACCTTC.

The chain is built from TRBV6-4 and TRBJ1-2; D unresolved. This CDR3 has 13 amino acids. V was cut by 10 bases and J by 0 bases, with 12 bases left in between. The germline V gene encodes CDR1 MRHNA and CDR2 SNTAGT. The CDR3 DNA reads as TGTGCCAATCAGTTGATGGCTAACTATGGCTACACCTTC. It codes for CANQLMANYGYTF.

This clonotype has just a few counts. The chain is built from TRBV4-2 and TRBJ1-1; no clear D gene. V was shortened by 4 bases and J by 0 bases, with 12 bases between the two germline ends. Germline V gene lookup returns CDR1 LGHNA and CDR2 YNFKEQ. CDR3 length: 15 amino acids. The CDR3 loop is CASSPPEQLNTEAFF. In nucleotides, the CDR3 is TGTGCCAGCAGCCCTCCAGAACAGTTGAACACTGAAGCTTTCTTT.

This clonotype was counted once. This chain joins TRBV7-6 and TRBJ2-7, with a tentative D call TRBD1 (5 bases). Germline values: CDR1 SGHVS, CDR2 FNYEAQ. The V gene lost 5 bases and the J gene lost 3 bases, with 14 bases spanning the gap. This CDR3 region has 14 residues. The CDR3 here is CASSPDQGCYEQYF. The CDR3 DNA sequence: TGTGCCAGCAGCCCGGACCAGGGCTGCTACGAGCAGTACTTC.

This clonotype was picked up a small number of times. The chain carries TRBV6-5 and TRBJ1-1; D is uncertain. Germline loops: CDR1 MNHEY, CDR2 SVGAGI. The germline V and J ends were trimmed by 2 bases and 0 bases, with 13 bases remaining between them. The CDR3 is 16 residues long. The CDR3 sequence: CASSYASFMMNTEAFF. CDR3 sequence (DNA): TGTGCCAGCAGTTACGCCAGCTTCATGATGAACACTGAAGCTTTCTTT.

This clonotype has just a few counts. The genes are TRBV20-1 and TRBJ2-6; 8 nucleotides line up with TRBD1. The CDR3 spans 21 residues. Germline CDR1 is DFQATT and CDR2 is SNEGSKA (reference sequence). J was trimmed by 0 bases and V by 0 bases; bases with no gene match: 16. CDR3 sequence reads: CSAREQIQRDRTFSGANVLTF. The CDR3 DNA is TGCAGTGCTAGAGAACAGATCCAGAGGGACAGGACCTTCTCTGGGGCCAACGTCCTGACTTTC.

This clonotype has only a few counts. Sequence at one end of the junction differs from germline and may be a read error. The chain carries TRBV7-7 and TRBJ2-7, with a possible D match to TRBD1 (6 bases). The CDR3 has 15 amino acids. CDR1 SSHAT and CDR2 FNYEAQ come from the germline V gene (reference sequence). CDR3 sequence: CASSLSPGALHEQYF. The CDR3 coding sequence is TGTGCTAGCAGCTTAAGCCCAGGGGCTCTCCACGAGCAGTACTTC.

This chain connects TRBV5-1 to TRBJ2-7, with D unresolved. V lost 5 bases and J lost 1, with 7 bases in between. CDR1 and CDR2 (germline): SGHRS, YFSETQ. The CDR3 loop spans 12 amino acids. CDR3 sequence: CASSIGSYEQYF. The CDR3 nucleotides read TGCGCCAGCAGTATTGGGTCCTACGAGCAGTACTTC.

V usage is TRBV20-1 and J usage is TRBJ2-7; D is uncertain. In germline, CDR1 is DFQATT, CDR2 SNEGSKA (reference sequence). Trimming removed 2 bases from V and 0 bases from J, with 14 bases in between. This CDR3 contains 15 residues. The CDR3 protein is CSARPFTQHSYEQYF. The CDR3 bases are TGCAGTGCTAGACCATTTACACAACACTCCTACGAGCAGTACTTC.

This clonotype showed up just once. This chain links TRBV12-3 or TRBV12-4 with TRBJ2-1; 7 positions match TRBD2. The CDR3 runs to 14 residues. Trimming took 7 bases from V and 7 from J; bases not matched to a gene: 10. This chain's CDR3 is CASTPTLGGNEQFF. CDR3 nucleotides: TGTGCCAGCACTCCAACGCTGGGAGGGAATGAGCAGTTCTTC.

The genes are TRBV14 and TRBJ2-4; possibly TRBD2 for D (7 bases). In germline, CDR1 is SGHDN, CDR2 FVKESK. Deletions cut 0 bases from V and 13 bases from J, with 22 bases between. There are 16 residues in the CDR3. The CDR3 DNA follows: TGTGCCAGCAGCCAAGAAGGAAGCGGGACAATCAATGAGCAGTACTTC. Translation gives CASSQEGSGTINEQYF.

On this clonotype: A read error may explain this, as a much larger clone is one base away. This chain uses TRBV6-4 with TRBJ2-1, with TRBD2 matching 8 bases. CDR1 is MRHNA and CDR2 is SNTAGT in the germline V gene. The CDR3 length is 14 residues. V dropped 6 bases and J dropped 5; count of bases not matched to a gene: 6. DNA of the CDR3: TGTGCCAGCAGCGCGACTAGCGCCCACAATGAGCAGTTCTTC. Translation gives CASSATSAHNEQFF.

This clonotype was counted between two and nine times. CDR3 sequence reads: CASSLGYGGHGDTQYF. CDR3 DNA sequence: TGCGCCAGCAGCTTAGGATACGGGGGGCATGGGGATACGCAGTATTTT. This chain links TRBV5-1 with TRBJ2-3; tentatively, D is TRBD2 (7 bases). The V end was cut by 2 bases, the J end by 6 bases, with 19 bases between. CDR3 length: 16 residues. Germline V gene lookup returns CDR1 SGHRS and CDR2 YFSETQ.

The sample holds a few counts of this clonotype. The genes are TRBV20-1 and TRBJ1-6; D remains ambiguous. In germline, CDR1 is DFQATT, CDR2 SNEGSKA (reference sequence). The CDR3 is 13 residues long. Trimming removed 2 bases at V and 8 bases at J, with 10 bases between. Written as DNA, the CDR3 is TGCAGTGCTAGACGAGGTGGGGATTCACCCCTCCACTTT. This gives the protein CSARRGGDSPLHF.

This clonotype was seen a handful of times. The chain combines TRBV29-1 with TRBJ2-1; 14 bases are shared with TRBD2. The V and J ends lost 7 bases and 7 bases, in that order; junction bases with no gene match: 0. CDR1 SQVTM and CDR2 ANQGSEA come from the germline V gene. The length of the CDR3 is 12 residues. The chain's CDR3 is CSGLAGGNEQFF. CDR3 coding DNA: TGCAGCGGACTAGCGGGAGGGAATGAGCAGTTCTTC.

The V call is TRBV5-1, the J call TRBJ2-5; D tentatively reads TRBD1 or TRBD2 (6 bases each). Germline V lookup: CDR1 SGHRS, CDR2 YFSETQ. CDR3 length: 14 amino acids. V was clipped by 1 base and J by 5 bases, with 12 bases between them. The CDR3 loop reads CASSLLGGGETQYF. The CDR3 DNA follows: TGCGCCAGCAGCTTGCTTGGAGGGGGGGAGACCCAGTACTTC.